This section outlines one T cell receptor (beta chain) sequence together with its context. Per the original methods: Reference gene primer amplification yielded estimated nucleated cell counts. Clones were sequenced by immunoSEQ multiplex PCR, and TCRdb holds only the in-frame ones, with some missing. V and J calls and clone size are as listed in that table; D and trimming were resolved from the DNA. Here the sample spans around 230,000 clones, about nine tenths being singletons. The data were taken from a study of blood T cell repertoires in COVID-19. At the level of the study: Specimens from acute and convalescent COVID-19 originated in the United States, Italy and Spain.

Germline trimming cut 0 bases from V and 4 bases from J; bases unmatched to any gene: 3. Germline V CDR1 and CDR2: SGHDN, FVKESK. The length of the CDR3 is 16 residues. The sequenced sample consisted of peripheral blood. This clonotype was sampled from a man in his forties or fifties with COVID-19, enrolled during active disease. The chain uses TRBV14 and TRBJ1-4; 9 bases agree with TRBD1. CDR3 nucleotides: TGTGCCAGCAGCCAAGATACGGGACAGGGTAATGAAAAACTGTTTTTT. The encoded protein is CASSQDTGQGNEKLFF.